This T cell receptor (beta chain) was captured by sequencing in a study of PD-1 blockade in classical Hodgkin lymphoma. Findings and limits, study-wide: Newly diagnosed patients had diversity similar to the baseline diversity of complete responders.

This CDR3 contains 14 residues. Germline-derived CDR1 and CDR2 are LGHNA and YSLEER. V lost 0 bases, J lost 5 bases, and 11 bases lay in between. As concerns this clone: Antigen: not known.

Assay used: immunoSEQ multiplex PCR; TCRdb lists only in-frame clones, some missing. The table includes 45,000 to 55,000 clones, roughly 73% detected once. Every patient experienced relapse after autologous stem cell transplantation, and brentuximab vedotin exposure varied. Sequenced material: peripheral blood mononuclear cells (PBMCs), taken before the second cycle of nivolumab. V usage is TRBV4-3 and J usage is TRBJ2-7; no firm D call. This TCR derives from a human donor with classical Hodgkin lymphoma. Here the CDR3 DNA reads TGCGCCAGCAGCCAAGATGAGGTGGCTAACGAGCAGTACTTC. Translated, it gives CASSQDEVANEQYF.